This T cell receptor (beta chain) is drawn from a study of response to subunit inactivated influenza vaccine. TCRdb re-derived calls from the RT-PCR reads in MiXCR, one entry per CDR3 protein. The table includes a few hundred thousand distinct CDR3 sequences, about 14% detected once. This clonotype appeared a few times. CDR3 length: 12 residues. V lost 6 bases, J lost 4 bases, and 12 bases lay in between. Germline V lookup: CDR1 DFQATT, CDR2 SNEGSKA (reference sequence). The receptor was derived from a man aged 45-65 years who received an inactivated influenza vaccine. The source material was PBMCs from blood, sampled 12 days after vaccination. The chain recombines TRBV20-1 with TRBJ1-1, with TRBD1 as a possible D gene (5 bases). The CDR3 DNA follows: TGCAGTGCGGGGGTGTACGCCACTGAAGCTTTCTTT. The encoded protein is CSAGVYATEAFF.